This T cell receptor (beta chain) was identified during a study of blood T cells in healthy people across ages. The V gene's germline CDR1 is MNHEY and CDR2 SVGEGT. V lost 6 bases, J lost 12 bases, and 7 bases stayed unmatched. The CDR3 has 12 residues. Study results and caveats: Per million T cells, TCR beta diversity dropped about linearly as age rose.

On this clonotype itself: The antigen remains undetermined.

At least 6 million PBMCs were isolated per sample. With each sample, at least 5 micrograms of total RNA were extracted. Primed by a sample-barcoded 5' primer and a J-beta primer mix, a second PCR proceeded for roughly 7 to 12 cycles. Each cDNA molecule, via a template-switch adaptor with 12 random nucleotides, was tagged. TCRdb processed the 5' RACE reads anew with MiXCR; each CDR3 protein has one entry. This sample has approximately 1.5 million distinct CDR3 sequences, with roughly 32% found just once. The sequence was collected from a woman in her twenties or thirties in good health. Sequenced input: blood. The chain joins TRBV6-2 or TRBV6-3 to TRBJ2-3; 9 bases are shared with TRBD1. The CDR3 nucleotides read TGTGCCAGCAGAATACCGGGACAGGGACAGTATTTT. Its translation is CASRIPGQGQYF.